Listed below are T cell receptor beta chains from one sample, sequenced in a study of T cell changes during pregnancy in multiple sclerosis. TCRdb's table, derived via immunoSEQ multiplex PCR, lists solely in-frame clones and lacks some. This sample has around 40,000 clones, with just over 90% found just once. Sequencing used CD4+ T cells from peripheral blood mononuclear cells, obtained in the third trimester of pregnancy. Every receptor here comes from a female donor with multiple sclerosis, enrolled in a pregnancy study. Each CDR3 is given with its conserved first and last residue. Each record gives: V gene, CDR3 protein.

V: TRBV9
CDR3: CASSPRLEGSYEQYF

V: TRBV25-1
CDR3: CASTQGDAGGYGYTF

V: TRBV9
CDR3: CASSGGGTSGQETQYF

V: TRBV18
CDR3: CASSPDSYEQYF

V: TRBV9
CDR3: CASSVLAYEQYF

V: TRBV5-1
CDR3: CASSLETANNEKLFF

V: TRBV25-1
CDR3: CASRRTGAYEQYF

V: TRBV6-6
CDR3: CASSLRGPTYEQYF

V: TRBV6-4
CDR3: CASSVSGQSYNEQFF

V: TRBV7-5
CDR3: CVRSYTHGTGVGVLDDGYTF